The 3 T cell receptor beta chains in this list originate from one sample, sequenced in a study of T cells in Graves' hyperthyroidism and ophthalmopathy. Amplification of TCR beta CDR3 regions was performed using RNA transcripts as template. Using the HTBI primer set, a first-round RT-PCR was run on the TCR CDR3. TCRdb used MiXCR to reprocess the multiplex PCR reads, holding one entry per CDR3 protein. The repertoire has around 620,000 distinct CDR3 sequences, about a sixth of them found once; the top ten carry over 3.5%. Sequences were obtained from blood. The receptors here all came from a woman in her 30s with Graves' hyperthyroidism.

This clonotype has ten or more counts. V and J are TRBV6-1 and TRBJ2-1, with D perhaps matching TRBD2 (6 bases). Between the trimmed V and J ends, which lost 1 base and 10 bases, there was a span of 14 bases. Germline CDR1 is MNHNS and CDR2 is SASEGT. CDR3 size: 14 residues. In nucleotides, the CDR3 is TGTGCCAGCAGTGAAGTCCCCGCGACTAGAGAGCAGTTCTTC. It specifies CASSEVPATREQFF.

The rearrangement uses TRBV28 and TRBJ2-7; D uncertain. The CDR3 totals 12 residues. V lost 2 bases and J lost 5, with 7 bases in between. Germline CDR1 MDHEN, CDR2 SYDVKM. CDR3 amino acids: CASSLVGHEQYF. In DNA, the CDR3 is TGTGCCAGCAGTTTAGTCGGCCACGAGCAGTACTTC.

This clonotype was seen many times. The rearrangement uses TRBV30 and TRBJ2-7; TRBD2 is a possible D gene (6 bases). The V end was cut by 0 bases, the J end by 3 bases, with 18 bases between. CDR1 is GTSNPN and CDR2 is SVGIG in the germline V gene (reference sequence). The CDR3 loop spans 16 amino acids. The CDR3: CAWSVRGGQGVYEQYF. The DNA of the CDR3 is TGTGCCTGGAGTGTACGGGGAGGCCAGGGTGTCTACGAGCAGTACTTC.